This T cell receptor (beta chain) comes out of a study of beta chain features in type 1 diabetes. Reverse transcribing all isolated RNA meant expressed TCRB transcripts were sequenced. The method was immunoSEQ multiplex PCR; TCRdb's version includes in-frame clones alone and lacks a portion of them. The sample gives around 430,000 clones, over 25% of which show up once; around 0.065% is in the top ten. The CDR3 sequence is 14 residues long. J gave up 8 bases and V 3 bases, and 6 bases lay outside the gene matches. Germline V gene lookup returns CDR1 SGHVS and CDR2 FNYEAQ. The sample comprised naive CD4+ T cells from blood. The TCR was taken from a young man in good health. The chain employs TRBV7-6 and TRBJ2-1; 8 positions agree with TRBD1. The CDR3 reads CASSFWQGADEQFF. The CDR3 DNA reads as TGTGCCAGCAGCTTTTGGCAGGGGGCTGATGAGCAGTTCTTC.